These 5 T cell receptor beta chains originate from one sample sequenced in a study of blood T cell repertoires in COVID-19. Sequenced by immunoSEQ multiplex PCR; TCRdb stores in-frame clones only, minus some. The data contain roughly 290,000 clones, about 86% of them singletons. The material sequenced was peripheral blood. The receptors derive from a person aged 65 to 85 with COVID-19, enrolled during active disease.

This chain joins TRBV25-1 and TRBJ2-2; D might be TRBD2 (7 bases). Germline V gene lookup returns CDR1 MGHDK and CDR2 SYGVNS. Trimming took 7 bases from V and 1 from J, leaving 10 bases between them. The CDR3 spans 14 residues. The DNA of the CDR3 is TGTGCCAGCATGGGGGGGCTGAACACCGGGGAGCTGTTTTTT. Amino acid sequence: CASMGGLNTGELFF. Looking up the rest from reference TRBV25-1 and TRBJ2-2 gives the full variable domain: EADIYQTPRYLVIGTGKKITLECSQTMGHDKMYWYQQDPGMELHLIHYSYGVNSTEKGDLSSESTVSRIRTEHFPLTLESARPSHTSQYLCASMGGLNTGELFFGEGSRLTVL.

CDR3 region: CAIAGGITDTQYF. For the CDR3, the DNA is TGTGCCATTGCGGGGGGGATCACAGATACGCAGTATTTT. The chain employs TRBV7-2 and TRBJ2-3, with 9 bases fitting TRBD2. V lost 10 bases to trimming and J lost 2 bases; unmatched junction nucleotides: 4. The CDR3 extends over 13 amino acids. The germline CDR1 and CDR2 sequences are SGHTA and FQGNSA.

This clone appeared once. This specimen includes other DNA sequences encoding the same CDR3. The V and J genes are TRBV28 and TRBJ1-4, with TRBD1 as a possible D gene (5 bases). V gave up 5 bases and J gave up 0 bases, with 10 bases separating them. This CDR3 is built from 15 residues. Germline V gene lookup returns CDR1 MDHEN and CDR2 SYDVKM. CDR3 nucleotide sequence: TGTGCCAGCAGTCTCGGGGGAGCAACTAATGAAAAACTGTTTTTT. It yields the protein CASSLGGATNEKLFF.

The rearrangement links TRBV14 to TRBJ2-1; 12 bases fit TRBD2. V lost 4 bases and J lost 7; bases outside the gene matches: 5. The CDR3 loop spans 15 amino acids. The V gene's germline CDR1 is SGHDN and CDR2 FVKESK. CDR3 region: CASSRLAGVRNEQFF. The CDR3 DNA sequence: TGTGCCAGCAGCCGACTAGCGGGGGTACGGAATGAGCAGTTCTTC.

The gene calls are TRBV19 and TRBJ1-2; 9 nucleotides match TRBD1. The germline V gene encodes CDR1 LNHDA and CDR2 SQIVND (reference sequence). The CDR3 spans 15 residues. With V trimmed by 7 bases and J by 2 bases, 8 bases remained unmatched. CDR3 region: CASNFPGTGNYGYTF. For the CDR3, the DNA is TGTGCCAGTAATTTCCCCGGGACAGGGAACTATGGCTACACCTTC.